This T cell receptor (beta chain) comes out of a study of OX40 agonist ivuxolimab in advanced cancers. With regard to the full study: Ivuxolimab was a fully human IgG2 agonistic monoclonal antibody targeting the costimulatory receptor OX40 (CD134). Intravenous ivuxolimab was administered to patients every 2 weeks at six dose levels: 0.01, 0.1, 0.3, 1.5, 3 and 10 mg/kg. Among the roughly 50 dose-escalation patients, around 20 had hepatocellular carcinoma, about 15 melanoma, 9 renal cell carcinoma and 9 head and neck cancer. The dose-escalation cohort was roughly 80% male with a mean age of approximately 60 years, ranging from roughly 20 to 80. Prior anti-PD-1, anti-PD-L1 or anti-CTLA-4 therapy was permitted, and approximately 39% of dose-escalation patients had received checkpoint inhibitors. Three dose-escalation patients achieved partial responses, one with hepatocellular carcinoma and two with cutaneous melanoma. Peripheral TCRbeta sequencing aimed to test whether ivuxolimab altered TCR sequence diversity and caused clonal T-cell expansion. The paper reports the monotherapy dose-escalation portion (N of about 50 patients) of the phase I ivuxolimab trial.

For sequencing of the TCRbeta CDR3 region, genomic DNA was extracted from the sorted cells. The immunoSEQ Assay was used to sequence the TCRbeta CDR3 regions. TCRdb's version of the immuneACCESS table is confined to in-frame rearrangements and falls short of the full clone set. An unresolved V gene accounts for under half of the shortfall where checked; the remainder is of unknown origin. The sample table holds some 63,000 clones, of which about 87% were seen once. The ten top clones hold roughly 5.2% of the sample. The trial excluded patients who had a history of autoimmune disease or who were on systemic immunosuppression. Peripheral blood for TCR sequencing was collected from all dose cohorts at baseline, on cycle 4 day 1, and on cycle 7 day 1. The samples were taken from a phase I, first-in-human, multicenter, open-label dose-escalation trial of ivuxolimab. The trial enrolled adults with locally advanced or metastatic head and neck squamous cell, hepatocellular, melanoma or renal cell carcinoma. CD4+ and CD8+ T cells were sorted separately from peripheral blood before TCR sequencing.

Beyond this particular receptor, the publication reports: The antigen specificity of the clonally expanded peripheral T cells was not determined. Clonal expansion of both CD4+ and CD8+ blood T cells was observed from baseline to week 6 at doses 0.1 to 3.0 mg/kg. In the 0.1-3.0 mg/kg groups, partial responders had among the lowest normalized peripheral clonal expansion, particularly in CD8+ T cells. Low levels of normalized T-cell clonal expansion were also seen in some nonresponding patients. On average, CD8+ T cells showed more expanded clones than CD4+ T cells after ivuxolimab.

From the germline V gene, CDR1 is KGHSH and CDR2 is LQKENI. Trimming removed 0 bases from V and 0 bases from J, leaving 8 bases between the germline ends. The CDR3 goes from the cysteine to the phenylalanine over 15 residues. The entry retains the CDR3 DNA only, 45 bases that are in frame from base 1. Worth noting for this clone: Its recognized antigen is unknown. No per-base quality is available; no much larger clone lies one base away.

This receptor chain uses TRBV18 and TRBJ1-2; no D segment can be confidently identified. This TCR was sampled from an adult with an advanced solid tumor such as melanoma, head and neck, liver or kidney cancer. Material: CD4+ or CD8+ T cells sorted from blood, obtained in a trial of the OX40 agonist ivuxolimab. The DNA sequence follows: TGTGCCAGCTCACCACCGTCATCTGCTAACTATGGCTACACCTTC. This gives the protein CASSPPSSANYGYTF. The variable domain in full, with residues beyond the CDR3 obtained from the reference TRBV18 and TRBJ1-2 genes, is NAGVMQNPRHLVRRRGQEARLRCSPMKGHSHVYWYRQLPEEGLKFMVYLQKENIIDESGMPKERFSAEFPKEGPSILRIQQVVRGDSAAYFCASSPPSSANYGYTFGSGTRLTVV.